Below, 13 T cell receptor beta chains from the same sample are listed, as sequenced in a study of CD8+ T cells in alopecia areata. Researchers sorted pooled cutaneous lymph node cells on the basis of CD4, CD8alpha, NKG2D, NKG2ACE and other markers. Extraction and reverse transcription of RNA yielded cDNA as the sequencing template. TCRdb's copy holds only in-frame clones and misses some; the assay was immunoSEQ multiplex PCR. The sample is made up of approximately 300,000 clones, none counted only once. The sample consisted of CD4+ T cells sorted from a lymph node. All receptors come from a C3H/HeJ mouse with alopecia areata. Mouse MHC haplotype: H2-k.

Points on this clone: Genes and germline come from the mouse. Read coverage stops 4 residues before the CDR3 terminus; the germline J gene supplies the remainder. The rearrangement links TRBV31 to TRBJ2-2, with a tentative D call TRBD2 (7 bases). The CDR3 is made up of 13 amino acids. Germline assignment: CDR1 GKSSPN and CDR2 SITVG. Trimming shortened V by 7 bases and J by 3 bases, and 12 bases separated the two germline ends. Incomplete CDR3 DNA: TGTGCCTATTCGGGGGGCGACACCGGG. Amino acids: CAYSGGDTG. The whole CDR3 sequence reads CAYSGGDTGQLYF.

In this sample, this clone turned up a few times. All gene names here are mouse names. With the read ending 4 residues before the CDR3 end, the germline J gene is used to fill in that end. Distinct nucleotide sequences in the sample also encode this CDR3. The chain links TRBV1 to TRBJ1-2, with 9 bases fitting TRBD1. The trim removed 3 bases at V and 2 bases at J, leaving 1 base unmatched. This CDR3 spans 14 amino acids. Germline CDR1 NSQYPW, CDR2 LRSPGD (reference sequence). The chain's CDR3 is CTCSATGGNSDYTF. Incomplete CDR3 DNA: TGCACCTGCAGTGCTACAGGGGGCAACTCC.

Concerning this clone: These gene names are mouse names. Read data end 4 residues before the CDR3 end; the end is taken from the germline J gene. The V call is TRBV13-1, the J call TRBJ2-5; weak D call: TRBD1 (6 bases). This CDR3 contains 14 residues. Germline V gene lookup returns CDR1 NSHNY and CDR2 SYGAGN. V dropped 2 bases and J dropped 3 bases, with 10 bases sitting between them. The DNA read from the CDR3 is TGTGCCAGCAGTGAGGTGGGACAACAAGAC. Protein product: CASSEVGQQD. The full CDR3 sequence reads CASSEVGQQDTQYF.

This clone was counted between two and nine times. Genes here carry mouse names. The CDR3 DNA, read in part, is TGTGCCAGCAGCCAAGATATCAGGACACCTAGTGCAGAA. As protein: CASSQDIRTPSAE. The full CDR3 protein reads CASSQDIRTPSAETLYF. The V and J genes are TRBV5 and TRBJ2-3; perhaps TRBD1 as D (5 bases). The read finishes 4 residues shy of the CDR3 end, and the germline J gene is used to complete it. From germline, CDR1 is LGHNA and CDR2 YNLKQL (reference sequence). The CDR3 loop spans 17 amino acids. V gave up 0 bases and J gave up 0 bases, with 13 bases separating them.

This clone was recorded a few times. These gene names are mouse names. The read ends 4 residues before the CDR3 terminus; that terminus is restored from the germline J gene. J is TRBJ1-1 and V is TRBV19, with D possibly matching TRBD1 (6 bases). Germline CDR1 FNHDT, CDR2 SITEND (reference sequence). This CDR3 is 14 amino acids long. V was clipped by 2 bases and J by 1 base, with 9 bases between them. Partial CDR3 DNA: TGTGCCAGCAGTATTCCACAGGGAAACACA. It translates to CASSIPQGNT. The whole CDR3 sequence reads CASSIPQGNTEVFF.

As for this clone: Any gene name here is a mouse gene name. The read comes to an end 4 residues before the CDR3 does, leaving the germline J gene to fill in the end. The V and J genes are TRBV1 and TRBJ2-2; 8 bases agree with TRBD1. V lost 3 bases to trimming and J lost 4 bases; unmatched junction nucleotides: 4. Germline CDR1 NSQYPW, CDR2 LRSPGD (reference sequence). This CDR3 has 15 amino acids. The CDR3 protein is CTCSATGVGTGQLYF. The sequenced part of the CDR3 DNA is TGCACCTGCAGTGCGACAGGGGTCGGCACCGGG.

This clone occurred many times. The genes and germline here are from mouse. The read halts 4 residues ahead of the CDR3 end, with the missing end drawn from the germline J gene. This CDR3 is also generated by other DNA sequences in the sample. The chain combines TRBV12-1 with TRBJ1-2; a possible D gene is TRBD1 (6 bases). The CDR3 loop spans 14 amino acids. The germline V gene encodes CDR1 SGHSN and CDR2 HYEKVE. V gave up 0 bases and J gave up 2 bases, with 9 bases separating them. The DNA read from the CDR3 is TGTGCCAGCTCTCTCCCAGGGGCCAACTCC. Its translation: CASSLPGANS. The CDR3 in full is CASSLPGANSDYTF. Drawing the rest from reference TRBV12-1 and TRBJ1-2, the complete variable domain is DSGVVQSPRHIIKEKGGRSVLTCIPISGHSNVVWYQQTLGKELKFLIQHYEKVERDKGFLPSRFSVQQFDDYHSEMNMSALELEDSAMYFCASSLPGANSDYTFGSGTRLLVI.

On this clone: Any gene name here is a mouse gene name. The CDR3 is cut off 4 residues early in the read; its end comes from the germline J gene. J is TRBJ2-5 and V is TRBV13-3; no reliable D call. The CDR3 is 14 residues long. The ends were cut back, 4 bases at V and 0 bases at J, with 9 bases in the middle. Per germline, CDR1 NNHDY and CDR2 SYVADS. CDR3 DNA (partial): TGTGCCAGCAGTCTACTTATTAACCAAGAC. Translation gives CASSLLINQD. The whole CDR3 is CASSLLINQDTQYF.

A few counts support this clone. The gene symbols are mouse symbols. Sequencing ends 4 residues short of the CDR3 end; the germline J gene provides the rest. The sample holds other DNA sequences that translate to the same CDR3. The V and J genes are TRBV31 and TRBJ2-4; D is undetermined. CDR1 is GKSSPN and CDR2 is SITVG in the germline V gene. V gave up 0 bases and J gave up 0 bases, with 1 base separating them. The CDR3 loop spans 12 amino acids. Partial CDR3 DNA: TGTGCCTGGAGTCTTAGTCAAAAC. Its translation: CAWSLSQN. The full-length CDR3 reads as CAWSLSQNTLYF. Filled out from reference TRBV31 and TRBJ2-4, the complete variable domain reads AQTIHQWPVAEIKAVGSPLSLGCTIKGKSSPNLYWYWQATGGTLQQLFYSITVGQVESVVQLNLSASRPKDDQFILSTEKLLLSHSGFYLCAWSLSQNTLYFGAGTRLSVL.

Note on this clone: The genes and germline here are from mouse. CDR3: CGARGGPGGYEQYF. CDR3 bases read: TGTGGTGCTAGGGGGGGCCCAGGGGGCTAT. The chain couples TRBV20 to TRBJ2-7, with 7 bases matching TRBD1. The observed sequence ends 4 residues before the CDR3 terminus, with the missing tail filled in from the germline J gene. The J segment lost 3 bases and the V segment lost 1 base, leaving 6 bases of the junction unmatched. Germline V gene lookup returns CDR1 GFQATS and CDR2 STVNSAI. The CDR3 runs to 14 residues.

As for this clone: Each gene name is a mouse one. The sequenced CDR3 bases are TGTGCCAGCAGAGACTGGGACCACTAT. It specifies CASRDWDHY. The full CDR3 is CASRDWDHYEQYF. The chain uses TRBV19 and TRBJ2-7, with 7 bases fitting TRBD2. The sequenced fragment ends 4 residues before the CDR3 boundary, so the rest is inferred from the germline J gene. J gave up 3 bases and V 5 bases, and 5 bases lay outside the gene matches. The CDR3 has 13 residues. CDR1 FNHDT and CDR2 SITEND come from the germline V gene (reference sequence). The variable domain in full, completed from reference TRBV19 and TRBJ2-7, reads GGIITQTPKFLIGQEGQKLTLKCQQNFNHDTMYWYRQDSGKGLRLIYYSITENDLQKGDLSEGYDASREKKSSFSLTVTSAQKNEMAVFLCASRDWDHYEQYFGPGTRLTVL.

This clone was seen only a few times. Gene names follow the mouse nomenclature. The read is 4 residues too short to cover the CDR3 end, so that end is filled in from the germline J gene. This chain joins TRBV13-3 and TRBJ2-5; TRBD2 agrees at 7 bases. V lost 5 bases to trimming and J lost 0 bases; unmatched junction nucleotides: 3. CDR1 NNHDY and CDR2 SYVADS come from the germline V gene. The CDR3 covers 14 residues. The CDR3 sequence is CASSNWGNQDTQYF. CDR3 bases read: TGTGCCAGCAGCAACTGGGGTAACCAAGAC.

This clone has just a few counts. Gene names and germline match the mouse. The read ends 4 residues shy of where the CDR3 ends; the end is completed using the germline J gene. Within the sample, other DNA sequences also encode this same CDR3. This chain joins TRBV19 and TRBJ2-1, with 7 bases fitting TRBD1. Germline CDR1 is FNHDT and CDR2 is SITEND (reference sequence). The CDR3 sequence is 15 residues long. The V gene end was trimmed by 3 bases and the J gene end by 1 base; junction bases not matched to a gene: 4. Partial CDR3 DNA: TGTGCCAGCAGTACACCGGGACAGAACTATGCT. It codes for CASSTPGQNYA. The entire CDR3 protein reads CASSTPGQNYAEQFF. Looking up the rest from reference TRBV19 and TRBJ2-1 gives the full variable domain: GGIITQTPKFLIGQEGQKLTLKCQQNFNHDTMYWYRQDSGKGLRLIYYSITENDLQKGDLSEGYDASREKKSSFSLTVTSAQKNEMAVFLCASSTPGQNYAEQFFGPGTRLTVL.